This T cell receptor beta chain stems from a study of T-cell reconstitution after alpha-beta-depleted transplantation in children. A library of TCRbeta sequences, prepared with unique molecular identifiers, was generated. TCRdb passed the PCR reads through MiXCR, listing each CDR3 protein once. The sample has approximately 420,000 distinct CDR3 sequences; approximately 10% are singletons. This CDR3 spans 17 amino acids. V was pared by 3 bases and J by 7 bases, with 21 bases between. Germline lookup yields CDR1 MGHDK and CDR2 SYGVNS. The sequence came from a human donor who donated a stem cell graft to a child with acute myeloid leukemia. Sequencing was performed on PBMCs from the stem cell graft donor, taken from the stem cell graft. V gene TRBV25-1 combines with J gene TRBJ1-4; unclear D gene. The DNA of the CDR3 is TGTGCCAGCAGTGAGAGGGCCATATCCGCTAGTGTTGAAAAACTGTTTTTT. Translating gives CASSERAISASVEKLFF.